This TCR beta chain stems from a study of T cells in Graves' hyperthyroidism and ophthalmopathy. The overall study: Peripheral blood draws took place at initial diagnosis, ahead of any treatment.

The CDR3 is 14 amino acids. Germline V gives CDR1 SGHRS, CDR2 YFSETQ. The V and J ends lost 1 base and 2 bases respectively, with 9 bases between them. There are many counts of this clonotype. From RNA transcripts, TCR beta CDR3 regions were amplified. The HTBI primer set drove a first-round RT-PCR of the TCR CDR3. TCRdb reprocessed the multiplex PCR reads with MiXCR, giving one entry per CDR3 protein. The data hold 250,000 to 300,000 distinct CDR3 sequences, with approximately 14% observed a single time. The chain combines TRBV5-1 with TRBJ1-1; D gene ambiguous. This receptor was taken from a woman in her forties with Graves' hyperthyroidism that later progressed to Graves' ophthalmopathy. The sequenced material came from blood. The CDR3 region is CASSLLARNTEAFF. The DNA for the CDR3 is TGCGCCAGCAGCTTGTTAGCTCGAAACACTGAAGCTTTCTTT. The full variable domain, with the rest looked up from reference TRBV5-1 and TRBJ1-1, is KAGVTQTPRYLIKTRGQQVTLSCSPISGHRSVSWYQQTPGQGLQFLFEYFSETQRNKGNFPGRFSGRQFSNSRSEMNVSTLELGDSALYLCASSLLARNTEAFFGQGTRLTVV.